Each of the 7 T cell receptor beta chains below was sequenced from the same sample in a study of cytomegalovirus exposure and HLA in healthy donors. A multiplex PCR was run with 60 Vbeta primers and 13 Jbeta primers. This table comes from immunoSEQ multiplex PCR, and its TCRdb copy is limited to in-frame clones, with some not included. This table holds approximately 76,000 clones, around 70% found once. The sample comprised PBMCs. The receptors come from a woman between 40 and 55 years old in good health and CMV-seropositive.

The sample holds one count of this clone. The chain uses TRBV7-8 and TRBJ1-4; D perhaps matches TRBD1 (5 bases). This CDR3 contains 15 residues. Per germline, CDR1 SGHVS and CDR2 FQNEAQ. The V end lost 6 bases, the J end lost 10 bases, and 21 bases lay between the germline ends. CDR3 sequence reads: CASRFAGTQGGKLFF. The CDR3 bases are TGTGCCAGCAGGTTCGCCGGGACCCAGGGAGGAAAACTGTTTTTT.

This rearrangement joins TRBV13 to TRBJ1-4; D gene unclear. The CDR3 extends over 16 amino acids. The V gene lost 6 bases and the J gene lost 11 bases, with 25 bases spanning the gap. Germline CDR1 reads PRHDT; CDR2 reads FYEKMQ (reference sequence). The CDR3 DNA reads as TGTGCCAGCAGTTTTGGGTCCCGCGACCTGCCGGGTAAACTGTTTTTT. Its protein product is CASSFGSRDLPGKLFF. Using reference TRBV13 and TRBJ1-4 for the parts outside the CDR3, the full variable domain is AAGVIQSPRHLIKEKRETATLKCYPIPRHDTVYWYQQGPGQDPQFLISFYEKMQSDKGSIPDRFSAQQFSDYHSELNMSSLELGDSALYFCASSFGSRDLPGKLFFGSGTQLSVL.

The sample holds a few counts of this clone. This likely stems from a read error, as it lies one base from a far larger clone. The chain is built from TRBV5-6 and TRBJ1-1, with 11 bases aligning to TRBD1. The CDR3 has 16 amino acids. The germline V gene has CDR1 SGHDT and CDR2 YYEEEE. The CDR3, as DNA: TGTGCCACCAGCTTGTTCGGGACAGGGGGTAACACTGAAGCTTTCTTT. Protein sequence: CATSLFGTGGNTEAFF.

The gene calls are TRBV5-1 and TRBJ1-2; D not resolved. Deletions cut 0 bases from V and 4 bases from J, with 22 bases between. This CDR3 spans 18 amino acids. Germline V gene lookup returns CDR1 SGHRS and CDR2 YFSETQ. The CDR3 nucleotides are TGCGCCAGCAGCTTGGAGCTCTGGCCTGGACCGGGAAGCTATGGCTACACCTTC. Amino acids: CASSLELWPGPGSYGYTF.

J is TRBJ2-1 and V is TRBV9; 12 nucleotides match TRBD2. The V segment lost 4 bases and the J segment 7 bases; nucleotides outside the gene matches: 6. The CDR3 has 15 amino acids. The V gene's germline CDR1 is SGDLS and CDR2 YYNGEE. The CDR3 coding sequence is TGTGCCAGCAGCACCCTAGCGGGGGGGCTTAATGAGCAGTTCTTC. Encoded protein: CASSTLAGGLNEQFF.

The chain combines TRBV9 with TRBJ2-7; TRBD2 matches at 8 bases. Germline V gives CDR1 SGDLS, CDR2 YYNGEE. This CDR3 comprises 17 residues. The V segment lost 0 bases and the J segment 0 bases; nucleotides outside the gene matches: 8. Here the CDR3 DNA reads TGTGCCAGCAGCGTAGCAGCACTAGCGGTAGACTCCTACGAGCAGTACTTC. Translated, it gives CASSVAALAVDSYEQYF.

This clone occurred a few times. J is TRBJ2-1 and V is TRBV30, with 8 bases aligning to TRBD1. Per germline, CDR1 GTSNPN and CDR2 SVGIG (reference sequence). This CDR3 is built from 15 residues. V was pared by 3 bases and J by 9 bases, with 13 bases of the junction left unmatched. Written as DNA, the CDR3 is TGTGCCTGGAGCGTCGTGGCAGGGGGCATGGGTGAGCAGTTCTTC. It encodes CAWSVVAGGMGEQFF.